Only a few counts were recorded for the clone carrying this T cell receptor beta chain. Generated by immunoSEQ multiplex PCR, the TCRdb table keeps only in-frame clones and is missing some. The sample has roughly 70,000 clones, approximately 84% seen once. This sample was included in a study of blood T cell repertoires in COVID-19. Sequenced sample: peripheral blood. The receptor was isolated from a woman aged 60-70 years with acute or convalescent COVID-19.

The CDR3 loop reads CASSPGQPMNYGYTF. In DNA, the CDR3 is TGTGCCAGCAGTCCGGGACAGCCCATGAACTATGGCTACACCTTC. This chain uses TRBV6-6 with TRBJ1-2, with TRBD1 identical over 7 bases. J gave up 2 bases and V 5 bases, and 8 bases lay outside the gene matches. The germline CDR1 and CDR2 sequences are MNHNY and SVGAGI (reference sequence). This CDR3 spans 15 amino acids.